The 10 T cell receptor beta chains in this list originate from one sample, sequenced in a study of CD8 T cells in ankylosing spondylitis (dated by TCRdb to the late 2010s). These receptors are not linked to any known antigen. Study-wide findings and limitations: A TCR beta motif of several highly homologous amino acid variants appeared characteristic of blood from ankylosing spondylitis patients.

Receptor amplification or capture employed 5' RACE. For sequencing, an Illumina HiSeq 2500 was employed. TCRdb took the public reads, trimmed them with fastp at Q25, ran MiXCR for clone calling and kept in-frame beta chains. Every entry covers one CDR3 protein and lists the most common genes and DNA from its rows. The sample contains fewer than 450,000 distinct CDR3 sequences, approximately 17% of them found a single time. Jointly, the top ten make up approximately 0.93% of the sample. The sequenced material came from blood, either unsorted or a sorted T cell fraction (not recorded which). The origin of the receptors is a male donor with ankylosing spondylitis.

This clonotype has more than one count but fewer than ten. CDR3 bases: TGCGCCAGCAGCGGAAAACTAGCGGGGGCCCCCAATGAGCAGTTCTTC. Protein sequence: CASSGKLAGAPNEQFF. The chain joins TRBV5-1 to TRBJ2-1; 11 bases fit TRBD2. The ends lost 4 bases at V and 6 bases at J; junction bases unmatched: 9. Germline loops: CDR1 SGHRS, CDR2 YFSETQ. The CDR3 length is 16 residues.

Ten or more counts support this clonotype. This chain connects TRBV12-3 or TRBV12-4 to TRBJ2-6; D ambiguous. V was trimmed by 5 bases and J by 1 base, leaving 6 bases between them. The CDR3 runs to 14 residues. Here the CDR3 DNA reads TGTGCCAGCAGTGCTCAATCTGGGGCCAACGTCCTGACTTTC. Encoded protein: CASSAQSGANVLTF.

This clonotype was recorded a few times. The chain recombines TRBV20-1 with TRBJ2-5, with 8 bases lining up with TRBD2. Germline V gene sequence: CDR1 DFQATT, CDR2 SNEGSKA (reference sequence). The CDR3 totals 14 residues. Losses at the gene ends were 3 bases for V and 5 bases for J; bases not matched to a gene: 8. The CDR3 spells CSASRRGAPETQYF. CDR3 DNA: TGCAGTGCTAGTAGGCGGGGGGCCCCTGAGACCCAGTACTTC.

For this clonotype: The CDR3 carries no conserved terminal phenylalanine or tryptophan, so it likely arises from a read error. It is unclear where the CDR3 begins or ends on the DNA, so no DNA is shown, and the CDR3 is as TCRdb lists it. This chain joins TRBV28 and TRBJ1-2; the table names TRBD1, a call not compared with the DNA. Germline CDR1 is MDHEN and CDR2 is SYDVKM. Termini included, the CDR3 measures 12 amino acids. The CDR3 here is CASSLTGRGVSV.

This clonotype was observed a few times. The V gene is TRBV6-1, the J gene TRBJ1-4; perhaps TRBD1 as D (5 bases). This CDR3 region has 15 residues. From germline, CDR1 is MNHNS and CDR2 SASEGT. V lost 4 bases, J lost 7 bases, and 16 bases lay in between. This CDR3 reads CASSVTVGLGEKLFF. In nucleotides, the CDR3 is TGTGCCAGCAGTGTAACAGTGGGGCTTGGTGAAAAACTGTTTTTT.

V gene TRBV20-1 combines with J gene TRBJ2-4, with TRBD1 matching 7 bases. Germline V gene sequence: CDR1 DFQATT, CDR2 SNEGSKA (reference sequence). The CDR3 loop spans 12 amino acids. J lost 5 bases, V lost 8 bases, and 6 bases had no gene match. CDR3 in amino acids: CSYRQGQNIQYF. CDR3 DNA sequence: TGCAGTTACCGACAGGGCCAAAACATTCAGTACTTC.

DNA of the CDR3: TGCAGTGCACCCCCTCGTCGGGGGGCGTCGGGCACTGAAGCTTTCTTT. This gives the protein CSAPPRRGASGTEAFF. The chain employs TRBV20-1 and TRBJ1-1; tentatively, D is TRBD1 (6 bases). Trimming removed 6 bases from V and 4 bases from J, with 24 bases in between. This CDR3 region has 16 residues. The germline V gene encodes CDR1 DFQATT and CDR2 SNEGSKA (reference sequence).

This rearrangement joins TRBV16 to TRBJ2-7; 8 bases line up with TRBD1. This CDR3 is 14 amino acids long. The germline gives CDR1 KGHSY, CDR2 FQNENV. Trimming took 4 bases from V and 5 from J; bases not matched to a gene: 7. Here the CDR3 DNA reads TGTGCCAGCAGCCCATGGACAGGGTCCCACGAGCAGTACTTC. Amino acid sequence: CASSPWTGSHEQYF.

Only a few counts were recorded for this clonotype. V usage is TRBV6-4 and J usage is TRBJ2-2; a weak D match, TRBD2 (6 bases). This CDR3 is built from 14 residues. Trimming removed 6 bases from V and 0 bases from J, with 8 bases in between. Germline V lookup: CDR1 MRHNA, CDR2 SNTAGT. The CDR3 sequence: CASRRESNTGELFF. In nucleotides, the CDR3 is TGTGCCAGCAGGCGGGAATCGAACACCGGGGAGCTGTTTTTT.

V gene TRBV7-3 combines with J gene TRBJ2-3, with a possible D match to TRBD1 (5 bases). CDR1 SGHTA and CDR2 FQGTGA come from the germline V gene. The length of the CDR3 is 15 residues. V was cut by 6 bases and J by 3 bases, with 16 bases left in between. The CDR3 DNA is TGTGCCAGCAGGCCGGGTGGCGCAGGGACAGATACGCAGTATTTT. Amino acids: CASRPGGAGTDTQYF.